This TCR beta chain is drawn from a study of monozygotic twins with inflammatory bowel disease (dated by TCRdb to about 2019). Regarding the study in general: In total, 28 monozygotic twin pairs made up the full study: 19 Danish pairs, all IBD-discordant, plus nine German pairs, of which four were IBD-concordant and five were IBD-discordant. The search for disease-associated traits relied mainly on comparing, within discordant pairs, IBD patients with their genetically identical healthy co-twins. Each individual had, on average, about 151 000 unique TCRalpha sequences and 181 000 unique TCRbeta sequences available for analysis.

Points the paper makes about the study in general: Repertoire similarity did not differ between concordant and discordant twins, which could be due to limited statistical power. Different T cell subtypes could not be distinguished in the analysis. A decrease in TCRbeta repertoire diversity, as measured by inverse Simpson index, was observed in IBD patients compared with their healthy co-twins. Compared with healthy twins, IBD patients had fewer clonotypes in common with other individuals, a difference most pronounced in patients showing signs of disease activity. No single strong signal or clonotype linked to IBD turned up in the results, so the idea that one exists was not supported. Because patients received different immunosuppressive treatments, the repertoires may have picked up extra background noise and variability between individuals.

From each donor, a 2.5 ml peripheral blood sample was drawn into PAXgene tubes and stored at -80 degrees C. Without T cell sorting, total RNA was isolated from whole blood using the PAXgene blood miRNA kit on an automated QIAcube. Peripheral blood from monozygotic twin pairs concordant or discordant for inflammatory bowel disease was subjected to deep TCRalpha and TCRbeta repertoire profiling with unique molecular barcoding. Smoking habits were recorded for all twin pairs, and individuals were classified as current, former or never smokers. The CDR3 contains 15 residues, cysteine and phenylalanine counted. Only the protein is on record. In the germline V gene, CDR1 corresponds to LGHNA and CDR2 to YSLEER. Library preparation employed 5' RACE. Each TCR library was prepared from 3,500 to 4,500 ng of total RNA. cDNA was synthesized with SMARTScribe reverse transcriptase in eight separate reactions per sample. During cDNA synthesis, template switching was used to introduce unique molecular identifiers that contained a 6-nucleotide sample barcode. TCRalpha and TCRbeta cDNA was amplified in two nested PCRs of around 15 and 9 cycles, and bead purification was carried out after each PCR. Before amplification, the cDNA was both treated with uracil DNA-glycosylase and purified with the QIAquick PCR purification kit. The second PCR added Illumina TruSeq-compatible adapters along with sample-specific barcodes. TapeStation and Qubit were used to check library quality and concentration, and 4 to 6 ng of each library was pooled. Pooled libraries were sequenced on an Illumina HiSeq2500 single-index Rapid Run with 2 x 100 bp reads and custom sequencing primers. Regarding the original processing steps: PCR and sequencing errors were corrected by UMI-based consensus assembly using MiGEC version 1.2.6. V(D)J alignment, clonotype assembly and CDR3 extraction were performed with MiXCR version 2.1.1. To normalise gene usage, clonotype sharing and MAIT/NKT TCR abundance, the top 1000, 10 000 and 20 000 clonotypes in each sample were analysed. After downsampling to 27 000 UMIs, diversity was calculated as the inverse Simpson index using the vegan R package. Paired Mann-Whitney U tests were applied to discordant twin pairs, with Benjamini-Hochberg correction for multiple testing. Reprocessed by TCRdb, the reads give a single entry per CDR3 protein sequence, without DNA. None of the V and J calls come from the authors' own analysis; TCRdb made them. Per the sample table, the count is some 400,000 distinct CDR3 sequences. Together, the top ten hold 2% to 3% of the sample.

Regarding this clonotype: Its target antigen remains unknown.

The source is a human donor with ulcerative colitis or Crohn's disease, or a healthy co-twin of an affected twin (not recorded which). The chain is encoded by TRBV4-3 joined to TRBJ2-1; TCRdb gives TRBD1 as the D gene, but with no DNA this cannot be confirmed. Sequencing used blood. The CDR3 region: CASSRFRDAYNEQFF.